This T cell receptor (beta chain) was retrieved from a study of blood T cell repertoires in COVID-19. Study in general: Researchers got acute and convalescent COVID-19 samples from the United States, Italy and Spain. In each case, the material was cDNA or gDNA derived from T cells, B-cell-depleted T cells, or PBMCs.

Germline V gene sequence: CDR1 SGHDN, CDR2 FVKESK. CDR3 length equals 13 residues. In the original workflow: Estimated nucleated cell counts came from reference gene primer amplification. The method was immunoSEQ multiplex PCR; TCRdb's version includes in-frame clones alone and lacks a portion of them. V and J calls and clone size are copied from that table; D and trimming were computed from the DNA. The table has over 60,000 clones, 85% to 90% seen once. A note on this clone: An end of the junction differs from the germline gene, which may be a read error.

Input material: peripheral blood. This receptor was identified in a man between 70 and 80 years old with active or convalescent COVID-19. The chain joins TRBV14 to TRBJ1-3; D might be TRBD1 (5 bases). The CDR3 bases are TGTGCCAGCAGCCCCCTGGGGGGTAGGCCAAGGAGTTTT. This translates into CASSPLGGRPRSF.